This T cell receptor beta chain was documented in a study of metastatic and nonmetastatic thyroid tumors. Study-wide context: Repertoires were compared across blood and tumor or nodule tissue from malignant and benign thyroid patients.

TCRdb re-called clones from the PCR reads using MiXCR. The sample records about 40,000 clones, more than 9.5% being singletons. V shed 4 bases and J shed 8 bases, with 21 bases lying between them. Per the germline V gene, CDR1 is SGHAT and CDR2 is FQNNGV. The CDR3 runs to 16 residues. All patients were untreated before thyroid surgery. The chain carries TRBV11-2 and TRBJ2-1; perhaps D is TRBD1 or TRBD2 (6 bases each). This receptor was taken from a female donor with papillary thyroid cancer or a benign thyroid nodule (not recorded which). Some clones in this sample may be carry-over from other donors' samples. The sample consisted of blood. The CDR3 coding sequence is TGTGCCAGCAGCTCATGGGGGGCGGCTTCAGGGGATGAGCAGTTCTTC. This translates into CASSSWGAASGDEQFF.